Shown below are 31 T cell receptor beta chains from a single sample sequenced in a study of identical twins. MiXCR was run by TCRdb on the 5' RACE reads, yielding one entry per CDR3 protein. The sample lists roughly 750,000 distinct CDR3 sequences, around 20% occurring once. These same records also appear under a second study, on T cells expressing NK-cell markers.

Specimen: PBMCs. The receptors shown here come from a woman under 30 in good health.

The V call is TRBV7-9, the J call TRBJ2-1, with D perhaps matching TRBD1 or TRBD2 (5 bases each). Trimming removed 5 bases at V and 5 bases at J, with 13 bases between. The CDR3 consists of 14 residues. Looked up from germline, CDR1 is SEHNR and CDR2 is FQNEAQ (reference sequence). CDR3: CASSPRGAHNEQFF. CDR3 nucleotide sequence: TGTGCCAGCAGCCCTAGGGGAGCCCACAATGAGCAGTTCTTC.

This rearrangement joins TRBV6-1 to TRBJ2-7, with 9 nucleotides matching TRBD2. The CDR3 spans 14 residues. Germline loops: CDR1 MNHNS, CDR2 SASEGT. V was pared by 5 bases and J by 3 bases, with 5 bases of the junction left unmatched. CDR3 DNA: TGTGCCAGCAGTCTGACTAGCGGTGTCTACGAGCAGTACTTC. Protein sequence: CASSLTSGVYEQYF.

This clonotype was counted only a few times. The V call is TRBV29-1, the J call TRBJ2-2; D possibly matches TRBD1 or TRBD2 (6 bases each). CDR1 is SQVTM, CDR2 ANQGSEA, per germline. The V end lost 6 bases, the J end lost 6 bases, and 17 bases lay between the germline ends. The CDR3 is 14 residues long. The CDR3 DNA reads as TGCAGCGTGCAACGCTACAGGGAGGCCGGGGAGCTGTTTTTT. It is translated as CSVQRYREAGELFF.

The sample holds a few counts of this clonotype. CDR3 in amino acids: CSVHRGLNTEAFF. The CDR3 DNA reads as TGCAGCGTTCATCGGGGGCTGAACACTGAAGCTTTCTTT. V and J are TRBV29-1 and TRBJ1-1, with D possibly matching TRBD1 (6 bases). V was clipped by 5 bases and J by 0 bases, with 10 bases between them. In germline, CDR1 is SQVTM, CDR2 ANQGSEA. This CDR3 region has 13 residues. The variable domain in full, completed from reference TRBV29-1 and TRBJ1-1, reads SAVISQKPSRDICQRGTSLTIQCQVDSQVTMMFWYRQQPGQSLTLIATANQGSEATYESGFVIDKFPISRPNLTFSTLTVSNMSPEDSSIYLCSVHRGLNTEAFFGQGTRLTVV.

The V and J genes are TRBV6-1 and TRBJ2-1; D unresolved. Germline V gene sequence: CDR1 MNHNS, CDR2 SASEGT. CDR3 length: 14 residues. V lost 6 bases and J lost 9, with 18 bases in between. In DNA form, the CDR3 reads TGTGCCAGCAGGCCGACCCGGATAGGTGTTGAGCAGTTCTTC. It specifies CASRPTRIGVEQFF.

This clonotype was picked up a small number of times. The V gene is TRBV29-1, the J gene TRBJ2-5; D is tentatively TRBD1 or TRBD2 (5 bases each). The CDR3 is 14 amino acids. CDR1 and CDR2 (germline): SQVTM, ANQGSEA. V lost 6 bases to trimming and J lost 5 bases, with 19 bases between them. In DNA, the CDR3 is TGCAGCGTGTTACCCTTGAGAGGGGTTGAGACCCAGTACTTC. Amino acid sequence: CSVLPLRGVETQYF.

Concerning this clonotype: Being one base from a much bigger clone, this may be a read error. The chain carries TRBV12-3 or TRBV12-4 and TRBJ2-5; D possibly corresponds to TRBD2 (6 bases). CDR3 length equals 15 residues. As DNA, the CDR3 is TGTGCCGGCAGTTTCGGCGGGGCTCTTCAAGAGACCCAGTACTTC. This sequence encodes CAGSFGGALQETQYF.

The rearrangement joins TRBV5-1 to TRBJ2-7; D gene unclear. Trimming shortened V by 1 base and J by 0 bases, and 8 bases separated the two germline ends. Germline V gene sequence: CDR1 SGHRS, CDR2 YFSETQ. The CDR3 totals 14 residues. The CDR3 coding sequence is TGCGCCAGCAGCTTGTTTAGCAGCTCCTACGAGCAGTACTTC. The encoded protein is CASSLFSSSYEQYF.

This clonotype occurred a few times. The rearrangement links TRBV29-1 to TRBJ1-1; D ambiguous. The CDR3 consists of 13 residues. V was pared by 3 bases and J by 3 bases, with 11 bases between. Germline V gene sequence: CDR1 SQVTM, CDR2 ANQGSEA. The CDR3 DNA reads TGCAGCGTTGACGGGGATAGGGACACTGAAGCTTTCTTT. Protein: CSVDGDRDTEAFF.

The chain has TRBV6-5 and TRBJ1-1; TRBD1 agrees at 7 bases. This CDR3 contains 15 residues. V lost 0 bases to trimming and J lost 5 bases; unmatched junction nucleotides: 6. Germline V lookup: CDR1 MNHEY, CDR2 SVGAGI. The CDR3 DNA reads TGTGCCAGCAGTTACTCCTCAGGGGGTGAAACTGAAGCTTTCTTT. Translated: CASSYSSGGETEAFF.

The J gene is TRBJ1-5, the V gene TRBV27; 7 nucleotides agree with TRBD1. Germline V gives CDR1 MNHEY, CDR2 SMNVEV (reference sequence). The CDR3 length is 15 residues. After removal of 0 bases from V and 7 bases from J, the junction contained 6 bases not matched to a gene. This chain's CDR3 is CASSLSSGGRQPQHF. The CDR3 region has the DNA TGTGCCAGCAGTTTATCCTCAGGGGGACGGCAGCCCCAGCATTTT.

This clonotype appeared a few times. The chain has TRBV20-1 and TRBJ2-1, with a tentative D call TRBD2 (6 bases). Trimming took off 5 bases at V and 6 bases at J, with 17 bases between the two ends. The CDR3 spans 14 residues. The germline CDR1 and CDR2 sequences are DFQATT and SNEGSKA (reference sequence). CDR3: CSADPGLSPNEQFF. The CDR3 DNA sequence: TGCAGTGCTGACCCGGGACTGAGTCCCAATGAGCAGTTCTTC.

The chain uses TRBV5-6 and TRBJ1-6; D remains unclear. CDR1 and CDR2 (germline): SGHDT, YYEEEE. The germline V and J ends were trimmed by 4 bases and 8 bases, with 13 bases remaining between them. This CDR3 is 14 amino acids long. DNA for the CDR3: TGTGCCAGCAGCCGTCGGGCAGGAGATTCACCCCTCCACTTT. This sequence encodes CASSRRAGDSPLHF.

The gene calls are TRBV19 and TRBJ1-5; D is uncertain. The CDR3 has 15 residues. Between the trimmed V and J ends, which lost 5 bases and 4 bases, there was a span of 15 bases. The V gene's germline CDR1 is LNHDA and CDR2 SQIVND (reference sequence). The CDR3 DNA sequence: TGTGCCAGTAGTTATGCCGGGATCAGTAATCAGCCCCAGCATTTT. This sequence encodes CASSYAGISNQPQHF.

This clonotype was counted at least ten times. The gene calls are TRBV10-3 and TRBJ2-1; D is unclear. Germline V gene data show CDR1 as ENHRY and CDR2 as SYGVKD. CDR3 length equals 10 residues. V was trimmed by 10 bases and J by 7 bases, leaving 8 bases between them. The CDR3 nucleotides are TGTGCCACGGCTGGAAATGAGCAGTTCTTC. Translation: CATAGNEQFF.

The sample holds a few counts of this clonotype. The CDR3 spells CASSLDWTDNEQYF. CDR3 DNA: TGTGCCAGCAGCTTGGACTGGACGGACAACGAGCAGTACTTC. This chain connects TRBV5-6 to TRBJ2-7; a weak D match, TRBD1 (5 bases). V was cut by 0 bases and J by 5 bases, with 12 bases left in between. The CDR3 is made up of 14 amino acids. The germline gives CDR1 SGHDT, CDR2 YYEEEE.

The chain is built from TRBV30 and TRBJ1-1, with 8 positions matching TRBD1. Per germline, CDR1 GTSNPN and CDR2 SVGIG (reference sequence). The J segment lost 11 bases and the V segment lost 4 bases, leaving 9 bases of the junction unmatched. The CDR3 extends over 12 amino acids. The CDR3 region is CAWNRGRSEAFF. The CDR3 nucleotides are TGTGCCTGGAACAGGGGGAGGTCGGAGGCTTTCTTT.

The chain carries TRBV5-1 and TRBJ2-7, with 9 bases matching TRBD1. The germline V gene encodes CDR1 SGHRS and CDR2 YFSETQ. V dropped 6 bases and J dropped 5; count of bases not matched to a gene: 9. The CDR3 consists of 14 residues. CDR3 residues: CASNFDRGFDEQYF. The CDR3 DNA follows: TGCGCCAGCAACTTTGACAGGGGGTTCGACGAGCAGTACTTC. The variable domain in full, completed from reference TRBV5-1 and TRBJ2-7, reads KAGVTQTPRYLIKTRGQQVTLSCSPISGHRSVSWYQQTPGQGLQFLFEYFSETQRNKGNFPGRFSGRQFSNSRSEMNVSTLELGDSALYLCASNFDRGFDEQYFGPGTRLTVT.

The chain couples TRBV7-6 to TRBJ2-7, with 8 nucleotides matching TRBD2. The V and J ends lost 5 bases and 2 bases, in that order; junction bases with no gene match: 14. Germline CDR1 SGHVS, CDR2 FNYEAQ. The CDR3 loop spans 17 amino acids. As DNA, the CDR3 is TGTGCCAGCAGCCTCAGGTTTGGGGCTAGCGGGCCCTACGAGCAGTACTTC. As protein: CASSLRFGASGPYEQYF.

This clonotype was counted a few times. CDR3 DNA sequence: TGCAGTGCTAGAAATTCAGGGATTTCACGCGGCTACACCTTC. Its protein product is CSARNSGISRGYTF. The rearrangement joins TRBV20-1 to TRBJ1-2, with D maybe TRBD1 (5 bases). Trimming removed 2 bases at V and 8 bases at J, with 18 bases between. CDR3 length: 14 amino acids. Per germline, CDR1 DFQATT and CDR2 SNEGSKA (reference sequence).

This clonotype came up a few times. This chain connects TRBV3-1 to TRBJ2-6; 8 positions agree with TRBD1. Germline CDR1 LGHDT, CDR2 YNNKEL (reference sequence). The CDR3 is 19 amino acids. V was clipped by 4 bases and J by 0 bases; unmatched bases: 11. For the CDR3, the DNA is TGTGCCAGCAGCCTCATCGGAGGGACAGGAAGCTCTGGGGCCAACGTCCTGACTTTC. Translation gives CASSLIGGTGSSGANVLTF.

The chain combines TRBV7-2 with TRBJ2-5; D is uncertain. This CDR3 contains 15 residues. CDR1 SGHTA and CDR2 FQGNSA come from the germline V gene. V was shortened by 5 bases and J by 2 bases, with 15 bases between the two germline ends. CDR3 in amino acids: CASSPLRQEQETQYF. In nucleotides, the CDR3 is TGTGCCAGCAGCCCCCTTAGGCAGGAGCAAGAGACCCAGTACTTC.

This sequence joins TRBV5-5 and TRBJ2-7, with 7 nucleotides matching TRBD1. The J segment lost 3 bases and the V segment lost 1 base, leaving 7 bases of the junction unmatched. The CDR3 has 15 residues. CDR1 and CDR2 (germline): SGHKS, YYEKEE (reference sequence). The CDR3 loop reads CASSLFGTADYEQYF. Here the CDR3 DNA reads TGTGCCAGCAGCTTGTTTGGGACAGCCGACTACGAGCAGTACTTC.

V gene TRBV20-1 combines with J gene TRBJ2-7, with 10 bases identical to TRBD1. The CDR3 spans 15 residues. Trimming removed 5 bases from V and 3 bases from J; junction bases left unmatched: 10. Germline V gene data show CDR1 as DFQATT and CDR2 as SNEGSKA (reference sequence). In nucleotides, the CDR3 is TGCAGTGCTCCAAGAGGGACAGGGGCTTTCTACGAGCAGTACTTC. Translated: CSAPRGTGAFYEQYF.

This clonotype was detected a few times. V is TRBV12-3 or TRBV12-4 and J is TRBJ1-6; 7 nucleotides agree with TRBD1. This CDR3 has 16 residues. Trimming took 3 bases from V and 10 from J; bases not matched to a gene: 12. The CDR3 reads CASSFQGGARGSPLHF. In DNA, the CDR3 is TGTGCCAGCAGTTTCCAGGGGGGGGCGCGTGGATCACCCCTCCACTTT.

This clonotype appeared a single time. The chain couples TRBV7-3 to TRBJ2-3; TRBD2 is a possible D gene (6 bases). Germline lookup yields CDR1 SGHTA and CDR2 FQGTGA. The V gene lost 5 bases and the J gene lost 0 bases, with 12 bases spanning the gap. The CDR3 spans 15 residues. The CDR3, as DNA: TGTGCCAGCAGCCCCGGGAGCGGTAGCACAGATACGCAGTATTTT. Translation gives CASSPGSGSTDTQYF.

The chain joins TRBV12-5 to TRBJ2-1; D is perhaps TRBD1 or TRBD2 (5 bases each). Germline CDR1 is LGHNT and CDR2 is FRNRAP. The CDR3 sequence is 16 residues long. Trimming left V 4 bases short and J 8 bases short, with 21 bases between. The CDR3: CASGSHAGARVDEQFF. CDR3 in DNA: TGTGCTAGTGGTTCCCACGCCGGGGCCCGGGTCGATGAGCAGTTCTTC.

This clonotype was recorded a few times. This sequence joins TRBV20-1 and TRBJ2-3; TRBD2 matches 7 bases. This CDR3 comprises 13 residues. Germline CDR1 DFQATT, CDR2 SNEGSKA (reference sequence). J gave up 1 base and V 6 bases, and 4 bases lay outside the gene matches. CDR3 nucleotides: TGCAGTGCGGGAGGGGATGGCACAGATACGCAGTATTTT. Translated, it gives CSAGGDGTDTQYF.

The V call is TRBV12-5, the J call TRBJ2-2; D ambiguous. Deletions cut 6 bases from V and 7 bases from J, with 12 bases between. The CDR3 runs 13 residues. Per germline, CDR1 LGHNT and CDR2 FRNRAP. The CDR3 reads CASGTSGGGELFF. Here the CDR3 DNA reads TGTGCTAGTGGAACATCAGGCGGCGGGGAGCTGTTTTTT.

The chain couples TRBV18 to TRBJ1-4; 8 nucleotides line up with TRBD1. J gave up 6 bases and V 1 base, and 7 bases lay outside the gene matches. CDR1 is KGHSH and CDR2 is LQKENI in the germline V gene. The CDR3 covers 16 residues. CDR3 residues: CASSPRGKTGDEKLFF. For the CDR3, the DNA is TGTGCCAGCTCACCACGGGGGAAGACAGGGGATGAAAAACTGTTTTTT.

This chain joins TRBV20-1 and TRBJ2-3, with D possibly being TRBD2 (5 bases). The germline gives CDR1 DFQATT, CDR2 SNEGSKA (reference sequence). The CDR3 length is 14 residues. V was trimmed by 0 bases and J by 3 bases, leaving 10 bases between them. The CDR3 bases are TGCAGTGCTAGAGACGGGGAAAGGACAGATACGCAGTATTTT. It codes for CSARDGERTDTQYF.